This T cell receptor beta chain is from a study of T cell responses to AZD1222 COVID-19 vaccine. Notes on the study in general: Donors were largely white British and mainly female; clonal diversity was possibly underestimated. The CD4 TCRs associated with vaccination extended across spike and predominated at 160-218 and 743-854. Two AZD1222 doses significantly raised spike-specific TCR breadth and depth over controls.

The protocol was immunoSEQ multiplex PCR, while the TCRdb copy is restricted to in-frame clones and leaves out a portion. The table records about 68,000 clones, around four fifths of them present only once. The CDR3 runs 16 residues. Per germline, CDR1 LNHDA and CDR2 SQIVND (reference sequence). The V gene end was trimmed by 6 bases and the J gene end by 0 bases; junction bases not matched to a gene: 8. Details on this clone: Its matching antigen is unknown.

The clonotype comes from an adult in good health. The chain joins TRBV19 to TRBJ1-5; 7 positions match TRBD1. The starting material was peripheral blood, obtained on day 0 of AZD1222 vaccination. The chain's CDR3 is CASRLQGGHSNQPQHF. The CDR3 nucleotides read TGTGCCAGTAGGCTTCAGGGGGGACATAGCAATCAGCCCCAGCATTTT.